The 28 T cell receptor beta chains listed next were all sequenced from one sample in a study of blood T cell repertoires in COVID-19. Profiling relied on immunoSEQ multiplex PCR, and the TCRdb table lists in-frame clones only, not all of them. The sample records some 60,000 clones, around 88% being singletons. Sequenced input: peripheral blood. These receptor sequences come from a man aged 55 to 69 with acute or convalescent COVID-19.

The chain is built from TRBV5-1 and TRBJ1-1, with a possible D match to TRBD1 (5 bases). CDR1 is SGHRS, CDR2 YFSETQ, per germline. Trimming shortened V by 0 bases and J by 7 bases, and 10 bases separated the two germline ends. This CDR3 has 13 residues. Here the CDR3 DNA reads TGCGCCAGCAGCTTGGATGCAGGGCTTGAAGCTTTCTTT. Its translation: CASSLDAGLEAFF.

The chain uses TRBV27 and TRBJ2-1; TRBD1 might be the D (6 bases). V lost 7 bases and J lost 12, with 28 bases in between. There are 16 residues in the CDR3. CDR1 is MNHEY and CDR2 is SMNVEV in the germline V gene (reference sequence). The CDR3, as DNA: TGTGCCAGCACGTTGGCCCCCGGGACACCACAGCAAGGGCAGTTCTTC. Its protein product is CASTLAPGTPQQGQFF.

This clone was found a few times. This same CDR3 is encoded by further DNA sequences in the sample. V gene TRBV18 combines with J gene TRBJ1-1; D might be TRBD1 (5 bases). V lost 1 base and J 1 base, leaving 7 bases between the germline ends. Germline assignment: CDR1 KGHSH and CDR2 LQKENI. The CDR3 spans 14 residues. CDR3: CASSPQTGNTEAFF. DNA for the CDR3: TGTGCCAGCTCACCACAAACAGGGAACACTGAAGCTTTCTTT.

This clone was found a few times. The chain is built from TRBV28 and TRBJ1-1; D is perhaps TRBD1 (5 bases). CDR3 length: 18 amino acids. Trimming pared 3 bases from V and 0 bases from J, leaving 20 bases between. Germline CDR1 is MDHEN and CDR2 is SYDVKM. DNA of the CDR3: TGTGCCAGCAGTTTCCGCCCCTACACAGGATCGATGAACACTGAAGCTTTCTTT. The encoded protein is CASSFRPYTGSMNTEAFF.

CDR3 in DNA: TGTGCCAGCAGTCCCTGGGGGGGCCAAACTGGCTACACCTTC. It specifies CASSPWGGQTGYTF. This chain connects TRBV28 to TRBJ1-2; tentatively, D is TRBD1 (6 bases). The CDR3 length is 14 residues. Trimming stripped 5 bases from V and 7 bases from J, with 17 bases between. Germline V CDR1 and CDR2: MDHEN, SYDVKM.

The chain uses TRBV27 and TRBJ1-6, with D unclear. The V end lost 5 bases, the J end lost 0 bases, and 11 bases lay between the germline ends. The CDR3 totals 16 residues. CDR1 and CDR2 (germline): MNHEY, SMNVEV (reference sequence). CDR3: CASSPTPSSYNSPLHF. CDR3 sequence (DNA): TGTGCCAGCAGTCCCACCCCGAGCTCCTATAATTCACCCCTCCACTTT.

J is TRBJ1-2 and V is TRBV6-1, with D possibly matching TRBD1 (5 bases). The CDR3 length is 14 residues. Deletions cut 7 bases from V and 8 bases from J, with 20 bases between. CDR1 is MNHNS, CDR2 SASEGT, per germline. The CDR3 is CASKLTAGLKGYTF. CDR3 bases: TGTGCCAGCAAACTCACGGCGGGGCTTAAGGGCTACACCTTC.

This clone was found once. The chain combines TRBV27 with TRBJ2-5; TRBD2 might be the D (5 bases). V was trimmed by 0 bases and J by 6 bases, leaving 14 bases between them. Germline V gene data show CDR1 as MNHEY and CDR2 as SMNVEV (reference sequence). The CDR3 is made up of 15 amino acids. CDR3 amino acids: CASSLSGTGYQTQYF. Here the CDR3 DNA reads TGTGCCAGCAGTTTATCAGGAACGGGATATCAGACCCAGTACTTC.

The chain is built from TRBV19 and TRBJ2-1, with D possibly matching TRBD2 (8 bases). Per the germline V gene, CDR1 is LNHDA and CDR2 is SQIVND (reference sequence). There are 17 residues in the CDR3. V lost 3 bases and J lost 7, with 22 bases in between. The CDR3 is CASSIYSGGDSLNEQFF. CDR3 DNA: TGTGCCAGTAGTATTTACTCCGGGGGGGACAGTTTGAATGAGCAGTTCTTC.

This clone was counted once. The rearrangement uses TRBV6-5 and TRBJ2-2; TRBD1 aligns across 10 bases. The CDR3 has 15 residues. Germline lookup yields CDR1 MNHEY and CDR2 SVGAGI. J was trimmed by 6 bases and V by 2 bases; bases with no gene match: 3. The CDR3 DNA is TGTGCCAGCAGTTACAGACAGGGGGCGTCCGGGGAGCTGTTTTTT. This sequence encodes CASSYRQGASGELFF.

The chain couples TRBV2 to TRBJ2-3; 8 nucleotides align to TRBD1. In germline, CDR1 is SNHLY, CDR2 FYNNEI. V gave up 6 bases and J gave up 5 bases; unmatched junction bases: 1. The CDR3 spans 12 residues. The CDR3 nucleotides read TGTGCCAGCAGCGACAGGGGAGATACGCAGTATTTT. The encoded protein is CASSDRGDTQYF.

The chain links TRBV5-1 to TRBJ2-1; 8 nucleotides match TRBD1. Germline loops: CDR1 SGHRS, CDR2 YFSETQ. Trimming cost V 0 bases and J 10 bases; bases outside gene matches: 15. The length of the CDR3 is 17 residues. As DNA, the CDR3 is TGCGCCAGCAGCTTGGGCGGACAGGGTAGTATCCGCGGGGAGCAGTTCTTC. It translates to CASSLGGQGSIRGEQFF.

In its sample, this clone was seen once. This rearrangement joins TRBV6-4 to TRBJ1-1, with D perhaps matching TRBD1 (6 bases). This CDR3 comprises 13 residues. Trimming took 10 bases from V and 8 from J, leaving 20 bases between them. Germline assignment: CDR1 MRHNA and CDR2 SNTAGT. The CDR3 nucleotides read TGTGCCACCTCCGGCGCGGTGGGGGCGGAAGCTTTCTTT. Its protein product is CATSGAVGAEAFF.

V is TRBV5-1 and J is TRBJ2-1; TRBD2 agrees at 7 bases. CDR3 length equals 17 residues. The V segment lost 4 bases and the J segment 5 bases; nucleotides outside the gene matches: 15. Germline V gene data show CDR1 as SGHRS and CDR2 as YFSETQ. CDR3 sequence (DNA): TGCGCCAGCAGCCGTTTTGGGGAGGGGCGGGGGAACAATGAGCAGTTCTTC. Protein: CASSRFGEGRGNNEQFF.

The chain recombines TRBV7-2 with TRBJ2-1; 10 bases match TRBD1. CDR3 size: 16 residues. Per germline, CDR1 SGHTA and CDR2 FQGNSA. V dropped 2 bases and J dropped 9; count of bases not matched to a gene: 10. The CDR3 DNA sequence: TGTGCCAGCAGCTTACGACAGGGGGCGCCGATAGGTGAGCAGTTCTTC. Translating gives CASSLRQGAPIGEQFF.

The gene calls are TRBV4-1 and TRBJ2-1, with D perhaps matching TRBD1 (6 bases). The V and J ends lost 0 bases and 2 bases respectively, with 8 bases between them. CDR1 and CDR2 (germline): MGHRA, YSYEKL. This CDR3 comprises 15 residues. CDR3 in amino acids: CASSQEPGAYNEQFF. CDR3 in DNA: TGCGCCAGCAGCCAAGAACCAGGGGCCTACAATGAGCAGTTCTTC.

This clone came up once. The V and J genes are TRBV5-6 and TRBJ1-2; 7 bases align to TRBD1. The CDR3 has 14 residues. Unmatched junction bases numbered 5, after V lost 4 bases and J lost 2 bases. Germline CDR1 reads SGHDT; CDR2 reads YYEEEE. CDR3 DNA: TGTGCCAGCAGCAACGCGGGACAGAACTATGGCTACACCTTC. This gives the protein CASSNAGQNYGYTF.

This chain joins TRBV7-8 and TRBJ2-7; TRBD1 agrees at 7 bases. There are 13 residues in the CDR3. The V gene's germline CDR1 is SGHVS and CDR2 FQNEAQ. Unmatched junction bases numbered 2, after V lost 1 base and J lost 5 bases. CDR3: CASSLGGTDEQYF. CDR3 sequence (DNA): TGTGCCAGCAGCTTAGGAGGGACAGACGAGCAGTACTTC.

In this sample, this clone turned up once. The rearrangement links TRBV10-2 to TRBJ2-7; 9 positions agree with TRBD2. The CDR3 totals 18 residues. CDR1 WSHSY and CDR2 SAAADI come from the germline V gene. J gave up 1 base and V 7 bases, and 17 bases lay outside the gene matches. The chain's CDR3 is CASMGGLAGVPASYEQYF. The CDR3 DNA sequence: TGCGCCAGCATGGGAGGATTAGCGGGAGTTCCCGCATCCTACGAGCAGTACTTC.

The CDR3 spells CASSQTEKLFF. CDR3 nucleotides: TGTGCCAGCAGCCAGACGGAGAAACTGTTTTTT. The chain has TRBV7-8 and TRBJ1-4; D ambiguous. The germline V gene encodes CDR1 SGHVS and CDR2 FQNEAQ. The length of the CDR3 is 11 residues. The V end was cut by 5 bases, the J end by 11 bases, with 9 bases between.

The J gene is TRBJ2-1, the V gene TRBV11-2; no definite D call. Between the trimmed V and J ends, which lost 3 bases and 3 bases, there was a span of 12 bases. CDR1 is SGHAT, CDR2 FQNNGV, per germline. The CDR3 totals 15 residues. The CDR3 DNA reads as TGTGCCAGCAGCTTTGGGCCCCTTGACTACAATGAGCAGTTCTTC. Amino acid sequence: CASSFGPLDYNEQFF.

This clone is medium-sized. This chain uses TRBV5-1 with TRBJ2-7; 10 bases map to TRBD2. The trim removed 0 bases at V and 6 bases at J, leaving 6 bases unmatched. The CDR3 runs 15 residues. Germline V gives CDR1 SGHRS, CDR2 YFSETQ. The chain's CDR3 is CASSLVGTSEVEQYF. The CDR3 nucleotides are TGCGCCAGCAGCTTGGTTGGGACTAGCGAGGTCGAGCAGTACTTC.

The gene calls are TRBV28 and TRBJ2-2; TRBD2 is a possible D gene (6 bases). The CDR3 consists of 14 residues. Germline values: CDR1 MDHEN, CDR2 SYDVKM. With 8 bases removed from V and 7 bases from J, the gap between germline ends came to 17 bases. The CDR3 DNA sequence: TGTGCCAGCCACGGGACTTCTCACCTCGGGGAGCTGTTTTTT. Its protein is CASHGTSHLGELFF.

J is TRBJ2-7 and V is TRBV14, with a tentative D call TRBD1 (5 bases). The CDR3 extends over 16 amino acids. The V and J ends lost 3 bases and 0 bases respectively, with 15 bases between them. Germline V gives CDR1 SGHDN, CDR2 FVKESK. In DNA form, the CDR3 reads TGTGCCAGCAGCCACCTGACCAGGGCGAGCTCCTACGAGCAGTACTTC. Residues: CASSHLTRASSYEQYF.

The genes are TRBV24-1 and TRBJ2-5; D call uncertain. CDR1 and CDR2 from the germline V gene are KGHDR and SFDVKD. The CDR3 runs 13 residues. V lost 6 bases, J lost 0 bases, and 7 bases lay in between. The CDR3 loop is CATSPRNQETQYF. The CDR3 nucleotides read TGTGCCACCAGTCCGCGGAACCAAGAGACCCAGTACTTC.

This rearrangement joins TRBV19 to TRBJ2-1, with 13 bases matching TRBD2. The CDR3 length is 15 residues. Trimming cost V 5 bases and J 7 bases; bases outside gene matches: 5. CDR1 is LNHDA and CDR2 is SQIVND in the germline V gene (reference sequence). The CDR3 loop is CASSQGLAGANEQFF. DNA of the CDR3: TGTGCCAGTAGTCAAGGACTAGCGGGAGCGAATGAGCAGTTCTTC.

The chain carries TRBV27 and TRBJ2-1; 8 nucleotides match TRBD1. The CDR3 is 14 amino acids. The germline V gene has CDR1 MNHEY and CDR2 SMNVEV (reference sequence). Trimming cost V 5 bases and J 6 bases; bases outside gene matches: 6. The DNA of the CDR3 is TGTGCCAGCAGTCAGGACAGGGCCTCCAATGAGCAGTTCTTC. Its protein is CASSQDRASNEQFF.

J is TRBJ1-5 and V is TRBV18; D not resolved. This CDR3 has 16 amino acids. Germline V gene lookup returns CDR1 KGHSH and CDR2 LQKENI. V gave up 2 bases and J gave up 0 bases, with 11 bases separating them. The DNA for the CDR3 is TGTGCCAGCTCACCAACCACAGTCCATAGCAATCAGCCCCAGCATTTT. Translated: CASSPTTVHSNQPQHF.